Ten or more counts support the clone carrying this T cell receptor (beta chain). In patients aged 18 to 65, hyperthyroidism was newly diagnosed, with duration under 2 months. Each 10 ml fresh peripheral blood draw supplied the PBMCs. With 6 bases clipped from V and 6 bases from J, the junction kept 4 bases outside the gene matches. CDR3 length: 13 residues. Germline V gives CDR1 MDHEN, CDR2 SYDVKM. This sample was included in a study of T cells in Graves' hyperthyroidism and ophthalmopathy. Whole-study context: Any treatment followed the collection of peripheral blood at initial diagnosis.

TCR beta CDR3 sequences were amplified from RNA transcripts. First-round RT-PCR of the TCR CDR3 relied on the HTBI primer set. Each CDR3 protein gets one entry after TCRdb re-called the multiplex PCR reads with MiXCR. The repertoire includes approximately 600,000 distinct CDR3 sequences, approximately 15% of them detected once, and around 5.4% sits in the top ten. The chain joins TRBV28 to TRBJ2-7; 11 nucleotides match TRBD1. The origin of this receptor is a woman aged 30 to 39 with Graves' hyperthyroidism that later progressed to Graves' ophthalmopathy. The specimen sequenced was blood. In DNA form, the CDR3 reads TGTGCCAGCAGCAGGACAGGGGGCATCGAGCAGTACTTC. Translating gives CASSRTGGIEQYF.